The 18 T cell receptor beta chains listed next were all sequenced from one sample in a study of blood T cells in healthy people across ages. Sample-barcoded 5' priming and a J-beta primer mix drove a second PCR of roughly 6 to 12 cycles. TCRdb used MiXCR to reprocess the 5' RACE reads, holding one entry per CDR3 protein. The table has some 800,000 distinct CDR3 sequences, 20% to 25% seen once. The same data also contributed to another study, on T cells of mothers and their children.

The sequenced material came from blood. The receptor set was obtained from a boy younger than 18 in good health.

Only a few counts were recorded for this clonotype. CDR3 in DNA: TGCGCCAGCAGGGCTTCTTTCTCCTACAATGAGCAGTTCTTC. As protein: CASRASFSYNEQFF. This chain links TRBV5-1 with TRBJ2-1, with D unclear. With 5 bases removed from V and 0 bases from J, the gap between germline ends came to 9 bases. The CDR3 extends over 14 amino acids. Germline V gene sequence: CDR1 SGHRS, CDR2 YFSETQ.

This clonotype appeared a few times. The V gene is TRBV15, the J gene TRBJ1-4; TRBD1 matches at 10 bases. V lost 3 bases and J lost 7; bases outside the gene matches: 11. This CDR3 has 17 amino acids. Looked up from germline, CDR1 is LNHNV and CDR2 is YYDKDF (reference sequence). As DNA, the CDR3 is TGTGCCACCAGCAGCCCCCCGACAGGGGGCCCAGGTGAAAAACTGTTTTTT. It is translated as CATSSPPTGGPGEKLFF.

This clonotype was seen a handful of times. J is TRBJ2-4 and V is TRBV9, with D perhaps TRBD1 (6 bases). CDR1 and CDR2 (germline): SGDLS, YYNGEE. Trimming pared 0 bases from V and 8 bases from J, leaving 12 bases between. This CDR3 is 14 amino acids long. CDR3 coding DNA: TGTGCCAGCAGCGTAGGGGGGCGAGGGGACATTCAGTACTTC. Translating gives CASSVGGRGDIQYF. Full variable domain (rest looked up from reference TRBV9 and TRBJ2-4): DSGVTQTPKHLITATGQRVTLRCSPRSGDLSVYWYQQSLDQGLQFLIQYYNGEERAKGNILERFSAQQFPDLHSELNLSSLELGDSALYFCASSVGGRGDIQYFGAGTRLSVL.

J is TRBJ2-7 and V is TRBV6-1, with 11 bases lining up with TRBD2. The germline V gene encodes CDR1 MNHNS and CDR2 SASEGT. The junction had 8 bases not matched to a gene; V was cut back by 7 bases and J by 3 bases. The CDR3 totals 15 residues. The CDR3 bases are TGTGCCAGCACCCTACTAGCGGGGGCACGCTACGAGCAGTACTTC. Protein product: CASTLLAGARYEQYF.

The V and J genes are TRBV6-1 and TRBJ2-6; D may be TRBD2 (5 bases). In germline, CDR1 is MNHNS, CDR2 SASEGT. Trimming left V 7 bases short and J 4 bases short, with 14 bases between. This CDR3 spans 15 amino acids. The CDR3 sequence is CASNFRGLGANVLTF. DNA of the CDR3: TGTGCCAGCAATTTTCGAGGGTTGGGGGCCAACGTCCTGACTTTC.

This chain links TRBV12-3 or TRBV12-4 with TRBJ1-4; 7 bases match TRBD1. The V gene end was trimmed by 6 bases and the J gene end by 5 bases; junction bases not matched to a gene: 3. The CDR3 runs 13 residues. As DNA, the CDR3 is TGTGCCAGCAGCCAACAGGGGAATGAAAAACTGTTTTTT. Its protein is CASSQQGNEKLFF.

This clonotype has just a few counts. The chain joins TRBV25-1 to TRBJ2-1; D may be TRBD1 (5 bases). V gave up 8 bases and J gave up 4 bases, with 15 bases separating them. The CDR3 totals 14 residues. The V gene's germline CDR1 is MGHDK and CDR2 SYGVNS. CDR3 residues: CASAGLGLYNEQFF. The CDR3 coding sequence is TGTGCCAGCGCAGGGTTGGGGCTTTACAATGAGCAGTTCTTC.

The chain combines TRBV7-2 with TRBJ2-2, with D possibly TRBD2 on 5 matching bases. Trimming left V 0 bases short and J 4 bases short, with 9 bases between. The CDR3 covers 15 residues. The V gene's germline CDR1 is SGHTA and CDR2 FQGNSA. The CDR3 DNA follows: TGTGCCAGCAGCTTAGCACTAGTCGGCACCGGGGAGCTGTTTTTT. It codes for CASSLALVGTGELFF.

The chain joins TRBV24-1 to TRBJ2-1; D may be TRBD2 (9 bases). This CDR3 is built from 17 residues. Germline values: CDR1 KGHDR, CDR2 SFDVKD. The V gene lost 4 bases and the J gene lost 14 bases, with 29 bases spanning the gap. The CDR3 bases are TGTGCCACCAGTGAAGACAGGGGACTAGCCCTCTTGGGGGAGGAGTTCTTC. Translation: CATSEDRGLALLGEEFF.

The chain carries TRBV28 and TRBJ2-7; D call uncertain. V lost 5 bases and J 2 bases, leaving 19 bases between the germline ends. The CDR3 consists of 16 residues. Germline V lookup: CDR1 MDHEN, CDR2 SYDVKM. CDR3 nucleotides: TGTGCCAGCAGTCTCCAGGAACAGCGTCCCCCCTACGAGCAGTACTTC. Amino acid sequence: CASSLQEQRPPYEQYF.

This clonotype was detected a few times. The chain couples TRBV4-1 to TRBJ1-1; unclear D gene. The CDR3 extends over 11 amino acids. CDR1 is MGHRA and CDR2 is YSYEKL in the germline V gene. Trimming cost V 6 bases and J 7 bases, with 9 bases left between them. This CDR3 is CASSQAREAFF. DNA of the CDR3: TGCGCCAGCAGTCAGGCACGTGAAGCTTTCTTT.

This clonotype turned up a few times. The junction does not match germline at one end; this may be a read error. The V gene is TRBV29-1, the J gene TRBJ1-1; 11 bases are shared with TRBD1. Germline V lookup: CDR1 SQVTM, CDR2 ANQGSEA. The CDR3 sequence is 13 residues long. The CDR3 coding sequence is TGCAGCGTTGGGGACAGGGGGAACACTGAAGTTTTCTTT. This gives the protein CSVGDRGNTEVFF.

This clonotype was seen only once. The chain carries TRBV6-2 or TRBV6-3 and TRBJ2-3, with TRBD1 as a possible D gene (5 bases). The V end lost 6 bases, the J end lost 0 bases, and 19 bases lay between the germline ends. CDR3 length equals 17 residues. Germline CDR1 reads MNHEY; CDR2 reads SVGEGT. CDR3 sequence reads: CASRGWGSPASTDTQYF. In DNA form, the CDR3 reads TGTGCCAGCAGGGGGTGGGGCTCTCCCGCTAGCACAGATACGCAGTATTTT.

This chain uses TRBV5-1 with TRBJ2-2; a weak D match, TRBD2 (6 bases). The CDR3 spans 16 residues. From germline, CDR1 is SGHRS and CDR2 YFSETQ. Between the trimmed V and J ends, which lost 4 bases and 1 base, there was a span of 14 bases. DNA of the CDR3: TGCGCCAGCAGCGGAGGGGAAAGAAGGAACACCGGGGAGCTGTTTTTT. Translation gives CASSGGERRNTGELFF.

V is TRBV5-1 and J is TRBJ2-7, with 11 bases identical to TRBD1. This CDR3 region has 17 residues. Trimming at V came to 0 bases and at J to 2 bases, leaving 7 bases not matched to a gene. Germline CDR1 is SGHRS and CDR2 is YFSETQ. The CDR3 DNA follows: TGCGCCAGCAGCTTGGGCGTCGGGACAGGGGGAACCTACGAGCAGTACTTC. It specifies CASSLGVGTGGTYEQYF.

The V and J genes are TRBV9 and TRBJ2-7; 8 bases agree with TRBD2. V trimming: 1 base; J trimming: 2 bases; junction bases outside the gene matches: 8. The CDR3 contains 16 residues. Germline CDR1 and CDR2: SGDLS and YYNGEE. The CDR3 region has the DNA TGTGCCAGCAGCGTAAGCGGGAGCGTATATACCTACGAGCAGTACTTC. As protein: CASSVSGSVYTYEQYF.

In this sample, this clonotype turned up a few times. The chain is built from TRBV4-3 and TRBJ2-1, with 13 bases lining up with TRBD2. The J segment lost 8 bases and the V segment lost 0 bases, leaving 7 bases of the junction unmatched. Germline loops: CDR1 LGHNA, CDR2 YSLEER. The CDR3 runs 17 residues. Here the CDR3 DNA reads TGCGCCAGCAGCCAAGATAGTATACTAGCGGGGGGGTATGAGCAGTTCTTC. This gives the protein CASSQDSILAGGYEQFF.

This rearrangement joins TRBV28 to TRBJ2-6; D not certain. Trimming stripped 4 bases from V and 1 base from J, with 14 bases between. This CDR3 region has 17 residues. Per germline, CDR1 MDHEN and CDR2 SYDVKM. The CDR3 protein is CASSSPGPRSGANVLTF. In DNA form, the CDR3 reads TGTGCCAGCAGTTCACCGGGTCCCAGATCTGGGGCCAACGTCCTGACTTTC.